The source of this T cell receptor (beta chain) is a study of cytomegalovirus exposure and HLA in healthy donors. Study-wide results and caveats: Later genetic work tied a missense DCLRE1C variant to beta-chain V and J trimming. Accurate prediction of most subjects' HLA-A and HLA-B alleles from TCR beta sequences was reported.

Germline trimming cut 9 bases from V and 1 base from J; bases unmatched to any gene: 6. Germline V gene lookup returns CDR1 MRHNA and CDR2 SNTAGT. This CDR3 comprises 16 residues. On this clone: Its antigen is unidentified.

The PCR used 60 Vbeta and 13 Jbeta primers. The method was immunoSEQ multiplex PCR; TCRdb's version includes in-frame clones alone and lacks a portion of them. The sample lists some 150,000 clones; 70% to 90% were seen once. This receptor was taken from a woman between 18 and 29 years old in good health and CMV-seronegative. The sequencing input was PBMCs. This sequence joins TRBV6-4 and TRBJ2-3; 14 bases agree with TRBD2. The CDR3 nucleotides read TGTGCCAGTCTCGGGACTAGCGGGAGAGGCACAGATACGCAGTATTTT. This gives the protein CASLGTSGRGTDTQYF.